The present T cell receptor (beta chain) was sequenced within a study of cytomegalovirus exposure and HLA in healthy donors. Overall study context: The Caucasian-associated ancestry cluster contained 81% of the approximately 420 genotyped donors. Study conclusions and caveats: In an earlier analysis, about 87% or about 30%: the productive usage of most TCR beta V segments. A later analysis found common viral pathogens apparently linked to several of the most significant clusters.

In the case of this clone: Its matching antigen is unknown.

PCR used 60 Vbeta primers and 13 Jbeta primers. Method: immunoSEQ multiplex PCR; TCRdb's copy keeps in-frame clones and lacks some. The repertoire holds 110,000 to 150,000 clones, with 75% to 80% as singletons. The CDR3 is made up of 15 amino acids. The V gene end was trimmed by 3 bases and the J gene end by 5 bases; junction bases not matched to a gene: 6. Germline CDR1 is SGHNT and CDR2 is YENEEA. This clonotype was obtained from a male donor in good health and CMV-seronegative. Sequenced material: PBMCs. The chain joins TRBV11-3 to TRBJ2-2, with TRBD2 matching over 7 bases. The CDR3 loop is CASSFSRGGTGELFF. For the CDR3, the DNA is TGTGCCAGCAGCTTCAGCCGGGGAGGGACCGGGGAGCTGTTTTTT.